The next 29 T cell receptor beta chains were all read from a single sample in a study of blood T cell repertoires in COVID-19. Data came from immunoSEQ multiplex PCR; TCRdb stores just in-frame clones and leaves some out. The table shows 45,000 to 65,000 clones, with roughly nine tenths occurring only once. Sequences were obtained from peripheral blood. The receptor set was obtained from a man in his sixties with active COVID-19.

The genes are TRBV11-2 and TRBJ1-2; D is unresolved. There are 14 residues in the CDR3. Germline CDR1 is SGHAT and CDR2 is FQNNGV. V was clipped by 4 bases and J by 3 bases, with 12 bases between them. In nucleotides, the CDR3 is TGTGCCAGCAGCTCCATGGCTGATTACTATGGCTACACCTTC. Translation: CASSSMADYYGYTF.

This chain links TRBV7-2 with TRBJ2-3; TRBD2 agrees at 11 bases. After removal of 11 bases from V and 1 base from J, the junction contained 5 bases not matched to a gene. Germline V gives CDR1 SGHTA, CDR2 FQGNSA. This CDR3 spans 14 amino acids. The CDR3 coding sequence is TGTGCCGGCCAACTAGCGGGGGGCACAGATACGCAGTATTTT. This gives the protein CAGQLAGGTDTQYF.

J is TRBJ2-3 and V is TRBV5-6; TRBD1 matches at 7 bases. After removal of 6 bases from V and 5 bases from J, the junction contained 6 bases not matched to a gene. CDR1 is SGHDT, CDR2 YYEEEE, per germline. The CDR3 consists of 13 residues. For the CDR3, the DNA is TGTGCCAGCACCTGGCCAGGGGGAGATACGCAGTATTTT. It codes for CASTWPGGDTQYF.

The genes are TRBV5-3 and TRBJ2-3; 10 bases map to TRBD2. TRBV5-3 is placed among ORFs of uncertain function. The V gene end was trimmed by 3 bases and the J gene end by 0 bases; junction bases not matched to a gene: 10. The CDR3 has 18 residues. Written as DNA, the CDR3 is TGTGCCAGAAGCTCGTGTGTAGGACTAGCGGAGAGCACAGATACGCAGTATTTT. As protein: CARSSCVGLAESTDTQYF.

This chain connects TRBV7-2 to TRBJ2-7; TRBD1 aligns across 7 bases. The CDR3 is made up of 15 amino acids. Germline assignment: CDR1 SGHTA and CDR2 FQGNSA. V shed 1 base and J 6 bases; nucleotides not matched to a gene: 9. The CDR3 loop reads CASSLVATTGSEQYF. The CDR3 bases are TGTGCCAGCAGCTTAGTGGCTACGACAGGGAGCGAGCAGTACTTC.

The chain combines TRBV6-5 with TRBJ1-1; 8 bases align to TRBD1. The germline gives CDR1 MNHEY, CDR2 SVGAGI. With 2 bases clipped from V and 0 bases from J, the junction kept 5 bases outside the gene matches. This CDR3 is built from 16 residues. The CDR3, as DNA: TGTGCCAGCAGTTACGGCAGGGGGCGTTTGAACACTGAAGCTTTCTTT. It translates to CASSYGRGRLNTEAFF.

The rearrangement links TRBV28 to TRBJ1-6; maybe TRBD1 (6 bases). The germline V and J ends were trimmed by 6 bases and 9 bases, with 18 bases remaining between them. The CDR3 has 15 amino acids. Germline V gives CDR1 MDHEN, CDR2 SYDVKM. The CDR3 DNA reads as TGTGCCAGCAGACCAGGGGACGTCGGTCGTTCACCCCTCCACTTT. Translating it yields CASRPGDVGRSPLHF.

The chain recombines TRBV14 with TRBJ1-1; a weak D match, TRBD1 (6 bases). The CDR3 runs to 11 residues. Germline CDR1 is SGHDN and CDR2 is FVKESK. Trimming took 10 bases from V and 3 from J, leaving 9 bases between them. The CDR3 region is CATGQYTEAFF. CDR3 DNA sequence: TGTGCCACCGGACAGTACACTGAAGCTTTCTTT.

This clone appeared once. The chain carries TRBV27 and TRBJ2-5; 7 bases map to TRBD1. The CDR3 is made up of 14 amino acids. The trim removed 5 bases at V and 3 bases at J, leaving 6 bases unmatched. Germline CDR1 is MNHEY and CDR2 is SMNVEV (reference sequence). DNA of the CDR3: TGTGCCAGCAGTAAGGGACAGAACGAAGAGACCCAGTACTTC. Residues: CASSKGQNEETQYF.

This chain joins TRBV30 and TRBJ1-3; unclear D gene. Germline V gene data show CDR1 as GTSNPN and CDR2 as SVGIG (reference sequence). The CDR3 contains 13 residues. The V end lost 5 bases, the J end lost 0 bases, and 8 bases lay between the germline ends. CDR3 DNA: TGTGCCTGGTCCCTCAGCTCTGGAAACACCATATATTTT. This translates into CAWSLSSGNTIYF.

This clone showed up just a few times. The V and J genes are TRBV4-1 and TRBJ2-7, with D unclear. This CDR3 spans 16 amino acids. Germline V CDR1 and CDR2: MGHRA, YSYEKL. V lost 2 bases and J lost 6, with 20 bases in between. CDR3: CASSQQDYIRVAEQYF. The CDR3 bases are TGCGCCAGCAGCCAACAAGATTACATTCGGGTTGCCGAGCAGTACTTC.

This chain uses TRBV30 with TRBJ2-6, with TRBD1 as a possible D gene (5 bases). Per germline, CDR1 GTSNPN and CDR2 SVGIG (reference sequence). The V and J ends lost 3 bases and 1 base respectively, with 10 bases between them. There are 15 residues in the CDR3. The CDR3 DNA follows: TGTGCCTGGAGGGCAAGGACATCTGGGGCCAACGTCCTGACTTTC. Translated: CAWRARTSGANVLTF.

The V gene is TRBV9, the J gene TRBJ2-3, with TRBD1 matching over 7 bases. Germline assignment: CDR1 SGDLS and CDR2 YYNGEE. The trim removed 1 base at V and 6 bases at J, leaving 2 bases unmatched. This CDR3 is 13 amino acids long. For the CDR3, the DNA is TGTGCCAGCAGCGTAAGACAGGGTGATACGCAGTATTTT. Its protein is CASSVRQGDTQYF.

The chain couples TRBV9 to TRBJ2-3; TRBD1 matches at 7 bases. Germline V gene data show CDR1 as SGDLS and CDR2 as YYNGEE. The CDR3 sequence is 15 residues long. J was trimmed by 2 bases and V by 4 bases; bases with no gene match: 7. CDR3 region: CASSRDRGNTDTQYF. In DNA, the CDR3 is TGTGCCAGCAGCCGGGACAGAGGCAACACAGATACGCAGTATTTT.

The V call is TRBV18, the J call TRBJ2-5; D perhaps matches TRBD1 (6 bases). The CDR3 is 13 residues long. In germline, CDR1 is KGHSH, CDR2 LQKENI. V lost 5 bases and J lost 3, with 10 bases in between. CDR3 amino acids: CASSKQGEETQYF. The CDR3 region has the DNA TGTGCCAGCTCAAAACAGGGAGAAGAGACCCAGTACTTC.

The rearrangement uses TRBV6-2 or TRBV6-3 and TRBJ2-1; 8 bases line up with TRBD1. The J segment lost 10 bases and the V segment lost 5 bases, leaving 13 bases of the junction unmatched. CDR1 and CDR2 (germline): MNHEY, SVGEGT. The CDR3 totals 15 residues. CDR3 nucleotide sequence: TGTGCCAGCAGTCCAAAGGCAGGGGGCTCAGGGGAGCAGTTCTTC. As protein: CASSPKAGGSGEQFF.

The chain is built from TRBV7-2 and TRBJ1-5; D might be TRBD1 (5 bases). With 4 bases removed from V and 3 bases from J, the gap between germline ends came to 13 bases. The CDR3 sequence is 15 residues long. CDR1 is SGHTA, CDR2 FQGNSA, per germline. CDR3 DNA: TGTGCCAGCAGCTCCCGACCCGGACACAATCAGCCCCAGCATTTT. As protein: CASSSRPGHNQPQHF.

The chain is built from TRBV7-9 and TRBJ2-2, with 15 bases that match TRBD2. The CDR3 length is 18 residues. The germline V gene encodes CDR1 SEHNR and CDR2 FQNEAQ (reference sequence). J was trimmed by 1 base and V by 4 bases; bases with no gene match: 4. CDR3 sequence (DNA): TGTGCCAGCAGCTCAAGGACTAGCGGGAGGGAGAACACCGGGGAGCTGTTTTTT. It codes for CASSSRTSGRENTGELFF.

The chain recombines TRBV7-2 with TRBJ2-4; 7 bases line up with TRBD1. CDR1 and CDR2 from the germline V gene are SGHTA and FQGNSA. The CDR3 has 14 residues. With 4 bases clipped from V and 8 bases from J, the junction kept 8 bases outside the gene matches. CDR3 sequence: CASSSETGSDIQYF. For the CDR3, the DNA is TGTGCCAGCAGCTCCGAGACAGGGTCGGACATTCAGTACTTC.

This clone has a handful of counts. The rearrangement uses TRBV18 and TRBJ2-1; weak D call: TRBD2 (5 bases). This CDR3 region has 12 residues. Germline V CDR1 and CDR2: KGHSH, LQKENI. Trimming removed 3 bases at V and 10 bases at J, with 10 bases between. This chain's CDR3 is CASSPREGEQFF. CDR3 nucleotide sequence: TGTGCCAGCTCACCCCGGGAAGGAGAGCAGTTCTTC.

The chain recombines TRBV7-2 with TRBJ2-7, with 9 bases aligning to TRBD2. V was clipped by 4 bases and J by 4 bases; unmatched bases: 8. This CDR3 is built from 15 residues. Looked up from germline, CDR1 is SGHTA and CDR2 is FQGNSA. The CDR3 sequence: CASSWVVSGSYEQYF. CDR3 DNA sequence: TGTGCCAGCAGCTGGGTAGTTAGCGGGAGTTACGAGCAGTACTTC. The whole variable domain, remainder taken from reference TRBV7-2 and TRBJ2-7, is GAGVSQSPSNKVTEKGKDVELRCDPISGHTALYWYRQSLGQGLEFLIYFQGNSAPDKSGLPSDRFSAERTGGSVSTLTIQRTQQEDSAVYLCASSWVVSGSYEQYFGPGTRLTVT.

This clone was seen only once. CDR3 DNA sequence: TGTGCCAGCAGGCCCACAGGGGCCCTAAATTCCGAGCAGTACTTC. Protein: CASRPTGALNSEQYF. The genes are TRBV7-2 and TRBJ2-7; TRBD1 agrees at 7 bases. This CDR3 is 15 amino acids long. From germline, CDR1 is SGHTA and CDR2 FQGNSA. The V and J ends lost 6 bases and 6 bases, in that order; junction bases with no gene match: 14.

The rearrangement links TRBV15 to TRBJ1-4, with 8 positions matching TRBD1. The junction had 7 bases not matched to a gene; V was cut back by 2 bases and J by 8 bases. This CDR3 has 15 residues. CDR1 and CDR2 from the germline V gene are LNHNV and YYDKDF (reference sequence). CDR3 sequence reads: CATSRLTGAGEKLFF. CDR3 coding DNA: TGTGCCACCAGCAGACTGACAGGGGCCGGGGAAAAACTGTTTTTT. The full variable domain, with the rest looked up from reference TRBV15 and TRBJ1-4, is DAMVIQNPRYQVTQFGKPVTLSCSQTLNHNVMYWYQQKSSQAPKLLFHYYDKDFNNEADTPDNFQSRRPNTSFCFLDIRSPGLGDTAMYLCATSRLTGAGEKLFFGSGTQLSVL.

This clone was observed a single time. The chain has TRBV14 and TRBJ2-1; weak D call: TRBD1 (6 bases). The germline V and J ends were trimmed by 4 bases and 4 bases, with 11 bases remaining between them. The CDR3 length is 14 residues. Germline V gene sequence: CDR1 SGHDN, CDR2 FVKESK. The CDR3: CASSRGGFYNEQFF. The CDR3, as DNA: TGTGCCAGCAGCCGAGGGGGTTTTTACAATGAGCAGTTCTTC.

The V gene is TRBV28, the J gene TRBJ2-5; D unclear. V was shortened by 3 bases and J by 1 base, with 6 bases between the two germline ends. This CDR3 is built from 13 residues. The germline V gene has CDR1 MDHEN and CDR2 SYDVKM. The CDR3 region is CASSFPGQETQYF. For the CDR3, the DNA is TGTGCCAGCAGTTTTCCCGGCCAAGAGACCCAGTACTTC.

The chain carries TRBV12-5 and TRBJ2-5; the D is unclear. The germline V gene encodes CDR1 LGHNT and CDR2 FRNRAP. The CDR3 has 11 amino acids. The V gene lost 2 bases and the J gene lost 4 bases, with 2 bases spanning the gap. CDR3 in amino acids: CASGLRETQYF. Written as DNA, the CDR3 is TGTGCTAGTGGTTTGCGAGAGACCCAGTACTTC.

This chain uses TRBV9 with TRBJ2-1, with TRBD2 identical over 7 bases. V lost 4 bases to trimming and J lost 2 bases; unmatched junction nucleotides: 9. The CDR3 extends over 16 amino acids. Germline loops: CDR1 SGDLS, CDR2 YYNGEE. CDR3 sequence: CASSQRGLTTYNEQFF. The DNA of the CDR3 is TGTGCCAGCAGCCAGAGGGGACTAACTACCTACAATGAGCAGTTCTTC.

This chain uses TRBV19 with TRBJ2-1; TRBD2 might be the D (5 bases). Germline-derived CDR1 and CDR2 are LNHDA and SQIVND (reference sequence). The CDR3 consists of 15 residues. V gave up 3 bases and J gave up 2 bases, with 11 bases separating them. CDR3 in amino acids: CASSIVGGPYNEQFF. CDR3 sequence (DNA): TGTGCCAGTAGTATCGTAGGAGGCCCCTACAATGAGCAGTTCTTC.

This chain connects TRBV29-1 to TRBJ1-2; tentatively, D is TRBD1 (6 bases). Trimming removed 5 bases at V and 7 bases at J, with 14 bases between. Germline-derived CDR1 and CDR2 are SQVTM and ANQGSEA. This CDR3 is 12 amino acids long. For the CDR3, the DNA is TGCAGCGTTAGCCAGGGGCTCGGTGGCTACACCTTC. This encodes CSVSQGLGGYTF. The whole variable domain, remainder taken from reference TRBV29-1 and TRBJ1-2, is SAVISQKPSRDICQRGTSLTIQCQVDSQVTMMFWYRQQPGQSLTLIATANQGSEATYESGFVIDKFPISRPNLTFSTLTVSNMSPEDSSIYLCSVSQGLGGYTFGSGTRLTVV.